The rows below give T cell receptor beta chains drawn from one sample of a study of blood T cells in healthy people across ages. TCRdb reanalysed the 5' RACE reads using MiXCR and keeps one entry per CDR3 protein. The profile shows 1,800,000 or so distinct CDR3 sequences, around 42% of them singletons. Sequencing input: blood. These receptors all stem from a human donor in good health. Both conserved end residues are part of each CDR3. Each record gives: CDR3 protein, J gene, V gene.

CDR3aa: CASSEIRKETQYF
j_gene: TRBJ2-5
v_gene: TRBV6-1

CDR3aa: CASSEYGTYGYTF
j_gene: TRBJ1-2
v_gene: TRBV25-1

CDR3aa: CATSDLYASGTDTQYF
j_gene: TRBJ2-3
v_gene: TRBV24-1

CDR3aa: CSARGGDSYNSPLHF
j_gene: TRBJ1-6
v_gene: TRBV20-1

CDR3aa: CASSLSSPGQPQHF
j_gene: TRBJ1-5
v_gene: TRBV2

CDR3aa: CASSPPVRETQYF
j_gene: TRBJ2-5
v_gene: TRBV18

CDR3aa: CASSLRGSLSSGYTF
j_gene: TRBJ1-2
v_gene: TRBV12-3/TRBV12-4

CDR3aa: CASTDSSYNSPLHF
j_gene: TRBJ1-6
v_gene: TRBV12-3/TRBV12-4

CDR3aa: CSVYGGTNYGYTF
j_gene: TRBJ1-2
v_gene: TRBV29-1

CDR3aa: CAITAGVYGYTF
j_gene: TRBJ1-2
v_gene: TRBV10-3

CDR3aa: CAISESKDRDRNHFNYGYTF
j_gene: TRBJ1-2
v_gene: TRBV10-3

CDR3aa: CASSLSGGQNSPLHF
j_gene: TRBJ1-6
v_gene: TRBV5-1

CDR3aa: CAISGGQLANYGYTF
j_gene: TRBJ1-2
v_gene: TRBV10-3

CDR3aa: CASRVDREGIQYF
j_gene: TRBJ2-4
v_gene: TRBV6-2/TRBV6-3

CDR3aa: CASSPFGSGHTGGQFF
j_gene: TRBJ2-1
v_gene: TRBV5-1

CDR3aa: CASSSTRTNNEQFF
j_gene: TRBJ2-1
v_gene: TRBV7-9

CDR3aa: CASSQVWLAGRGDTQYF
j_gene: TRBJ2-3
v_gene: TRBV4-3

CDR3aa: CASSFDWVQETQYF
j_gene: TRBJ2-5
v_gene: TRBV7-2

CDR3aa: CSVEGAADNEQFF
j_gene: TRBJ2-1
v_gene: TRBV29-1

CDR3aa: CVSSSGYNEQFF
j_gene: TRBJ2-1
v_gene: TRBV12-3/TRBV12-4

CDR3aa: CASSLDRLRTYGYTF
j_gene: TRBJ1-2
v_gene: TRBV7-2

CDR3aa: CSASGAINQPQHF
j_gene: TRBJ1-5
v_gene: TRBV20-1

CDR3aa: CSVMLRYSRGGDTEAFF
j_gene: TRBJ1-1
v_gene: TRBV29-1

CDR3aa: CASKIRDRDNSPLHF
j_gene: TRBJ1-6
v_gene: TRBV2

CDR3aa: CASSEGETSRDEQFF
j_gene: TRBJ2-1
v_gene: TRBV2

CDR3aa: CASKMEGAVGEQYF
j_gene: TRBJ2-5
v_gene: TRBV6-5

CDR3aa: CASSPDWETQYF
j_gene: TRBJ2-5
v_gene: TRBV3-1

CDR3aa: CASSPPYGYTF
j_gene: TRBJ1-2
v_gene: TRBV7-2

CDR3aa: CATRQTTNEKLFF
j_gene: TRBJ1-4
v_gene: TRBV5-1

CDR3aa: CSATAGGRGHYGYTF
j_gene: TRBJ1-2
v_gene: TRBV20-1

CDR3aa: CACSLDPFVGTGELFF
j_gene: TRBJ2-2
v_gene: TRBV11-2

CDR3aa: CASSHTGTNYGYTF
j_gene: TRBJ1-2
v_gene: TRBV4-3

CDR3aa: CASTGGFTEAFF
j_gene: TRBJ1-1
v_gene: TRBV6-2/TRBV6-3

CDR3aa: CASSQNTRLEAFF
j_gene: TRBJ1-1
v_gene: TRBV3-1

CDR3aa: CASGLVPDGLAGTNEQFF
j_gene: TRBJ2-1
v_gene: TRBV12-5

CDR3aa: CASSEYFGTSGVQEQYF
j_gene: TRBJ2-5
v_gene: TRBV25-1

CDR3aa: CASSAGQGIGNEQFF
j_gene: TRBJ2-1
v_gene: TRBV18

CDR3aa: CASRGPGLAESSYEQYF
j_gene: TRBJ2-7
v_gene: TRBV7-2

CDR3aa: CAISESRGLVYEQYF
j_gene: TRBJ2-7
v_gene: TRBV10-3

CDR3aa: CASSYSSSGLNEQFF
j_gene: TRBJ2-1
v_gene: TRBV6-5